Listed here are 19 T cell receptor beta chains from one sample, sequenced in a study of long-term antiretroviral therapy in people with HIV. Researchers report immunoSEQ v3.0 was run at survey level. TCRdb's table, derived via immunoSEQ multiplex PCR, lists solely in-frame clones and lacks some. This table has 25,000 or so clones, 93% appearing once. Sequenced material: unsorted PBMCs, taken 6.2 years after starting antiretroviral therapy. These receptors were collected from a man aged 35-49 years with HIV.

The chain combines TRBV27 with TRBJ1-4; TRBD1 aligns across 7 bases. Trimming at V came to 5 bases and at J to 8 bases, leaving 8 bases not matched to a gene. This CDR3 spans 14 amino acids. Looked up from germline, CDR1 is MNHEY and CDR2 is SMNVEV (reference sequence). CDR3: CASSQDRVGEKLFF. The DNA of the CDR3 is TGTGCCAGCAGTCAAGACAGGGTTGGGGAAAAACTGTTTTTT.

The chain joins TRBV6-4 to TRBJ1-1, with D hard to call. CDR1 and CDR2 (germline): MRHNA, SNTAGT. With 7 bases removed from V and 3 bases from J, the gap between germline ends came to 15 bases. This CDR3 region has 14 residues. The CDR3 DNA follows: TGTGCCAGCAAGCAGACCGTTGGGGACACTGAAGCTTTCTTT. Translated, it gives CASKQTVGDTEAFF.

This chain joins TRBV30 and TRBJ1-3; TRBD1 might be the D (5 bases). Germline CDR1 GTSNPN, CDR2 SVGIG (reference sequence). The CDR3 runs to 15 residues. The V end lost 4 bases, the J end lost 1 base, and 14 bases lay between the germline ends. The CDR3 nucleotides read TGTGCCTGGATCCCCACAGGATCTTCTGGAAACACCATATATTTT. Protein sequence: CAWIPTGSSGNTIYF.

The chain couples TRBV5-4 to TRBJ2-1; D perhaps matches TRBD2 (6 bases). Per the germline V gene, CDR1 is SGHNT and CDR2 is YYREEE (reference sequence). The length of the CDR3 is 16 residues. V lost 4 bases and J lost 2, with 16 bases in between. The CDR3: CASSGVTGVAYNEQFF. CDR3 DNA sequence: TGTGCCAGCAGCGGGGTGACGGGAGTGGCCTACAATGAGCAGTTCTTC.

V and J are TRBV25-1 and TRBJ2-7, with D maybe TRBD2 (6 bases). This CDR3 spans 15 amino acids. Germline V gene data show CDR1 as MGHDK and CDR2 as SYGVNS. The V and J ends lost 6 bases and 5 bases respectively, with 20 bases between them. Written as DNA, the CDR3 is TGTGCCAGCAGCCCCGACGTATTGGGGGGACACGAGCAGTACTTC. Protein product: CASSPDVLGGHEQYF.

J is TRBJ1-3 and V is TRBV13; D remains ambiguous. The V end was cut by 1 base, the J end by 0 bases, with 4 bases between. Looked up from germline, CDR1 is PRHDT and CDR2 is FYEKMQ (reference sequence). The CDR3 is 14 amino acids. CDR3 in amino acids: CASSLVGSGNTIYF. Written as DNA, the CDR3 is TGTGCCAGCAGCTTAGTGGGCTCTGGAAACACCATATATTTT.

A single count supports this clone. V gene TRBV27 combines with J gene TRBJ2-7; D ambiguous. Trimming took 2 bases from V and 1 from J, leaving 6 bases between them. The CDR3 is made up of 13 amino acids. CDR1 is MNHEY, CDR2 SMNVEV, per germline (reference sequence). CDR3 region: CASSLLPSYEQYF. CDR3 bases: TGTGCCAGCAGTTTACTTCCATCCTACGAGCAGTACTTC.

V usage is TRBV7-2 and J usage is TRBJ2-7; weak D call: TRBD1 (5 bases). The CDR3 is made up of 13 amino acids. V shed 3 bases and J shed 0 bases, with 6 bases lying between them. Germline lookup yields CDR1 SGHTA and CDR2 FQGNSA. In DNA form, the CDR3 reads TGTGCCAGCAGCTTCCAGGGCTCCTACGAGCAGTACTTC. It yields the protein CASSFQGSYEQYF.

This clone showed up just a few times. J is TRBJ1-1 and V is TRBV10-2; no clear D gene. Germline V gene lookup returns CDR1 WSHSY and CDR2 SAAADI. V was trimmed by 4 bases and J by 1 base, leaving 7 bases between them. The CDR3 spans 13 residues. The CDR3 reads CASSVAGNTEAFF. The CDR3 bases are TGCGCCAGCAGTGTAGCAGGGAACACTGAAGCTTTCTTT.

Remarks on this clone: An end of the junction does not agree with germline; a read error may underlie this. The gene calls are TRBV7-7 and TRBJ2-3; 10 bases match TRBD2. CDR1 SSHAT and CDR2 FNYEAQ come from the germline V gene (reference sequence). The CDR3 extends over 15 amino acids. DNA of the CDR3: TGTGCTAGCAGCCTTGGACTAGCGGACACAGATACGCAGTATTTT. Amino acid sequence: CASSLGLADTDTQYF.

The rearrangement uses TRBV5-5 and TRBJ1-5; D is undetermined. Germline lookup yields CDR1 SGHKS and CDR2 YYEKEE (reference sequence). V lost 0 bases and J 8 bases, leaving 12 bases between the germline ends. The CDR3 loop spans 14 amino acids. The CDR3 here is CASSLGSGAEPQHF. In DNA, the CDR3 is TGTGCCAGCAGCTTGGGTTCAGGCGCGGAGCCCCAGCATTTT.

The V call is TRBV6-5, the J call TRBJ2-3; either TRBD1 or TRBD2 may supply D (5 bases each). Germline V CDR1 and CDR2: MNHEY, SVGAGI. The CDR3 is 15 residues long. The germline V and J ends were trimmed by 2 bases and 0 bases, with 9 bases remaining between them. The CDR3 sequence is CASSYGTGSTDTQYF. DNA for the CDR3: TGTGCCAGCAGTTACGGGACCGGTAGCACAGATACGCAGTATTTT.

V usage is TRBV11-2 and J usage is TRBJ2-5, with TRBD2 as a possible D gene (6 bases). The germline V and J ends were trimmed by 1 base and 2 bases, with 11 bases remaining between them. The CDR3 sequence is 15 residues long. Germline CDR1 reads SGHAT; CDR2 reads FQNNGV. CDR3 DNA: TGTGCCAGCAGCTTAGTTGCGGGGAAACAAGAGACCCAGTACTTC. The encoded protein is CASSLVAGKQETQYF.

This chain links TRBV14 with TRBJ1-1; D is unresolved. Germline CDR1 SGHDN, CDR2 FVKESK. Trimming removed 5 bases from V and 5 bases from J, with 12 bases in between. This CDR3 contains 13 residues. This chain's CDR3 is CASSATWGTEAFF. The CDR3 DNA follows: TGTGCCAGCAGCGCGACCTGGGGAACTGAAGCTTTCTTT.

The V call is TRBV19, the J call TRBJ2-1; 7 bases are a match to TRBD1. V shed 5 bases, J shed 2 bases, and the junction held 6 bases outside the gene matches. Germline lookup yields CDR1 LNHDA and CDR2 SQIVND (reference sequence). The CDR3 is 15 amino acids. The CDR3 here is CASSSPGQTYNEQFF. The CDR3 DNA reads TGTGCCAGTAGTTCGCCGGGACAGACCTACAATGAGCAGTTCTTC.

This chain uses TRBV5-6 with TRBJ1-4, with TRBD1 identical over 11 bases. There are 16 residues in the CDR3. Trimming removed 4 bases from V and 4 bases from J; junction bases left unmatched: 6. The germline CDR1 and CDR2 sequences are SGHDT and YYEEEE. The CDR3 DNA is TGTGCCAGCAGCACCGGGACAGGGGGTCTTAATGAAAAACTGTTTTTT. Its protein product is CASSTGTGGLNEKLFF.

The rearrangement links TRBV9 to TRBJ2-5, with 11 bases aligning to TRBD2. V dropped 2 bases and J dropped 4; count of bases not matched to a gene: 7. This CDR3 contains 16 residues. Germline V gene lookup returns CDR1 SGDLS and CDR2 YYNGEE. This CDR3 reads CASSVDGLAGGETQYF. The CDR3 DNA reads TGTGCCAGCAGCGTCGACGGGCTAGCGGGAGGAGAGACCCAGTACTTC.

This clone was picked up a small number of times. The V call is TRBV7-9, the J call TRBJ2-7; D is uncertain. Germline V gene sequence: CDR1 SEHNR, CDR2 FQNEAQ (reference sequence). V lost 5 bases to trimming and J lost 2 bases, with 13 bases between them. CDR3 size: 14 residues. The CDR3 region has the DNA TGTGCCAGCAGCAGATCCTCCCTCCCCTACGAGCAGTACTTC. Encoded protein: CASSRSSLPYEQYF.

This clone was seen just once. This chain connects TRBV11-2 to TRBJ2-5; 11 nucleotides line up with TRBD2. After removal of 3 bases from V and 2 bases from J, the junction contained 2 bases not matched to a gene. The CDR3 is 15 residues long. CDR1 is SGHAT, CDR2 FQNNGV, per germline. The DNA for the CDR3 is TGTGCCAGCAGCTTTCTAGCGGGAGGTCAAGAGACCCAGTACTTC. Protein product: CASSFLAGGQETQYF.